What follows describes a single T cell receptor beta chain. The target antigen is unknown. This record comes from a study of CD4+ T cells in melanoma. Study-wide results and caveats: Reportedly, melanoma neoantigen-specific CD4+ T cells showed varied differentiation states. CD8+ T cell, macrophage and B cell function reportedly correlated with neoantigen-specific CD4+ T cells.

The method was immunoSEQ multiplex PCR; TCRdb's version includes in-frame clones alone and lacks a portion of them. The sample yields 10,000 or so clones, approximately 68% seen once. V was cut by 5 bases and J by 2 bases, with 15 bases left in between. CDR1 and CDR2 from the germline V gene are MNHEY and SVGAGI. There are 15 residues in the CDR3. This receptor was obtained from a human donor with melanoma. V and J are TRBV6-5 and TRBJ2-5; possibly TRBD1 for D (6 bases). Specimen: cells from a culture (not recorded whether cultured in vitro). CDR3: CASSPFGTTQETQYF. CDR3 nucleotides: TGTGCCAGCAGTCCCTTCGGGACAACACAAGAGACCCAGTACTTC.